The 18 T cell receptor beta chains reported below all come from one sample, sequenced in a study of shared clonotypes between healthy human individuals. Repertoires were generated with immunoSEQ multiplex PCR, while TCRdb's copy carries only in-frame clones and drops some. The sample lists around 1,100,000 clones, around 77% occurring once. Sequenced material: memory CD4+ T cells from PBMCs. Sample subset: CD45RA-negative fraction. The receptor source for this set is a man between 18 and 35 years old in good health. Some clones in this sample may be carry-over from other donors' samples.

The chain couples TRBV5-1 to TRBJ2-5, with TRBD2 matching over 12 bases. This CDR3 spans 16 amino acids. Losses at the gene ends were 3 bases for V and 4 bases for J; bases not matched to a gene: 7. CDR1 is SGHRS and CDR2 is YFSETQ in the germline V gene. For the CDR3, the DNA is TGCGCCAGCAGCTACCGGACTAGCGGGACGTCAGAGACCCAGTACTTC. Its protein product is CASSYRTSGTSETQYF.

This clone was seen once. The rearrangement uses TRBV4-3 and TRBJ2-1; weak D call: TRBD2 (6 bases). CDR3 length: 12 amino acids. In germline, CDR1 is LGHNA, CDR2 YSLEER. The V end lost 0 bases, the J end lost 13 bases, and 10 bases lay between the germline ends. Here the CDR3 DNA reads TGCGCCAGCAGCCAAGAGGGAGGTCCCCAGTTCTTC. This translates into CASSQEGGPQFF.

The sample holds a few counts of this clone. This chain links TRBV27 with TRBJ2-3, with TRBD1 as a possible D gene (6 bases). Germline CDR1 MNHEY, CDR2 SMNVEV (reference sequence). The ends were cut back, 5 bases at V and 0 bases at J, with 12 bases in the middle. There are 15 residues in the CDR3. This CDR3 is CASSGRGISTDTQYF. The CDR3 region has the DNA TGTGCCAGCAGTGGCAGGGGAATTAGCACAGATACGCAGTATTTT.

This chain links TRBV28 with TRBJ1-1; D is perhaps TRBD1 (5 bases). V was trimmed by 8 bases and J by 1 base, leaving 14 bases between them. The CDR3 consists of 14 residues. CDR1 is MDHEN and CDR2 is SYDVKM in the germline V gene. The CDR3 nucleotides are TGTGCCAGCTTGTTCGGGGCAAAGAACACTGAAGCTTTCTTT. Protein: CASLFGAKNTEAFF. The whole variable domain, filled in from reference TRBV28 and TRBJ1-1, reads DVKVTQSSRYLVKRTGEKVFLECVQDMDHENMFWYRQDPGLGLRLIYFSYDVKMKEKGDIPEGYSVSREKKERFSLILESASTNQTSMYLCASLFGAKNTEAFFGQGTRLTVV.

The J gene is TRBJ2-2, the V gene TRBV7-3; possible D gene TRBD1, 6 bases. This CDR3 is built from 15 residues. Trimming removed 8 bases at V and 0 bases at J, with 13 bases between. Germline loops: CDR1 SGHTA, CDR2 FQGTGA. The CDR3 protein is CASGHRDTNTGELFF. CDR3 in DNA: TGTGCCAGCGGCCACCGGGACACGAACACCGGGGAGCTGTTTTTT. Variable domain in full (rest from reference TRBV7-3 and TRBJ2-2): GAGVSQTPSNKVTEKGKYVELRCDPISGHTALYWYRQSLGQGPEFLIYFQGTGAADDSGLPNDRFFAVRPEGSVSTLKIQRTERGDSAVYLCASGHRDTNTGELFFGEGSRLTVL.

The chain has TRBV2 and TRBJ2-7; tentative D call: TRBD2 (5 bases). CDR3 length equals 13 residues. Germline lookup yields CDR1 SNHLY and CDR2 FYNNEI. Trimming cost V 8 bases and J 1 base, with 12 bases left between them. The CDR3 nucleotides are TGTGCCAGCCTAGGAGGACCGTCCTACGAGCAGTACTTC. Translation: CASLGGPSYEQYF.

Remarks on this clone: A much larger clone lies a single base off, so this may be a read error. DNA for the CDR3: TGTGCCAGCAGACAGGGGAATCGGGAAAAACTGTCTTTT. It yields the protein CASRQGNREKLSF. V usage is TRBV6-5 and J usage is TRBJ1-4, with 7 nucleotides matching TRBD1. The CDR3 has 13 amino acids. The germline V gene encodes CDR1 MNHEY and CDR2 SVGAGI.

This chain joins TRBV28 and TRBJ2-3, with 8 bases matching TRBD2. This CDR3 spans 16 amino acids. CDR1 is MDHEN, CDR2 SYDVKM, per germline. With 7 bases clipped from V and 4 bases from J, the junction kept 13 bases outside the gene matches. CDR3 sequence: CASTFYERESPDTQYF. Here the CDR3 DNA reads TGTGCCAGCACCTTTTACGAGCGGGAGAGCCCAGATACGCAGTATTTT. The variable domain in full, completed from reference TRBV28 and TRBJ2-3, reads DVKVTQSSRYLVKRTGEKVFLECVQDMDHENMFWYRQDPGLGLRLIYFSYDVKMKEKGDIPEGYSVSREKKERFSLILESASTNQTSMYLCASTFYERESPDTQYFGPGTRLTVL.

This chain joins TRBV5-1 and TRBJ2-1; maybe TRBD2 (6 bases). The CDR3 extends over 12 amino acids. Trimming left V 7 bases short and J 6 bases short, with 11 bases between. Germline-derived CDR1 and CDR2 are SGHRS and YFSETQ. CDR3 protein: CASSGDFNEQFF. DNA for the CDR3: TGCGCCAGCTCTGGGGACTTCAATGAGCAGTTCTTC.

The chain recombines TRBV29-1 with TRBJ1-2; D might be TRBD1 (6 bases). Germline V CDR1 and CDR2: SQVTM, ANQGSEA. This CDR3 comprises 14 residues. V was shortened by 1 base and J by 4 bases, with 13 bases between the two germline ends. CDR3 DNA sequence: TGCAGCGTTGAAGGATGGACAGCCTTCTATGGCTACACCTTC. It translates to CSVEGWTAFYGYTF.

CDR3 loop: CASKGVVYNEQFF. For the CDR3, the DNA is TGTGCCAGTAAAGGGGTAGTTTACAATGAGCAGTTCTTC. The J gene is TRBJ2-1, the V gene TRBV19, with TRBD1 as a possible D gene (5 bases). CDR1 is LNHDA, CDR2 SQIVND, per germline (reference sequence). This CDR3 has 13 amino acids. Trimming removed 7 bases at V and 4 bases at J, with 11 bases between.

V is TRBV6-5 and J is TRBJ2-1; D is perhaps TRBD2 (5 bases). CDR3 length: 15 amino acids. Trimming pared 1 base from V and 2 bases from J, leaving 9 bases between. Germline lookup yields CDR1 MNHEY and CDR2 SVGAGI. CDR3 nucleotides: TGTGCCAGCAGTTACTTGCGGGCAGCCTACAATGAGCAGTTCTTC. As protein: CASSYLRAAYNEQFF.

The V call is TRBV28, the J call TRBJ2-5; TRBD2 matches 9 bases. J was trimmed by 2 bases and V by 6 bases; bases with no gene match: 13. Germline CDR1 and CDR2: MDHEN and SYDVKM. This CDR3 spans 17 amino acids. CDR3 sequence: CASSNALAGALQETQYF. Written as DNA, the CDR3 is TGTGCCAGCAGCAATGCCTTAGCGGGAGCGCTACAAGAGACCCAGTACTTC.

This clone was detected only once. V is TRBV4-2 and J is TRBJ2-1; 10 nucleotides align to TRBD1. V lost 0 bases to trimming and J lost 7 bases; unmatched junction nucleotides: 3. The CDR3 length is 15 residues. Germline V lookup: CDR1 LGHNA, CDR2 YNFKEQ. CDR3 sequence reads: CASSQDRTGGNEQFF. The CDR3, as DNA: TGTGCCAGCAGCCAAGATCGGACAGGGGGAAATGAGCAGTTCTTC.

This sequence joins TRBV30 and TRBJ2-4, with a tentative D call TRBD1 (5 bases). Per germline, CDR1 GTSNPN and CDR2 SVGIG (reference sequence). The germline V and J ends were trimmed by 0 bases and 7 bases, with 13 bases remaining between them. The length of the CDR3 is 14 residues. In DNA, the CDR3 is TGTGCCTGGAGTGTGGGGCACGTGGGGAACATTCAGTACTTC. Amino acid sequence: CAWSVGHVGNIQYF.

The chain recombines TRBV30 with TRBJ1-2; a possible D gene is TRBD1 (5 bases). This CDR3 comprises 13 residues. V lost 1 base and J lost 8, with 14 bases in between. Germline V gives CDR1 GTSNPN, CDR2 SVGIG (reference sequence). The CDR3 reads CAWSGGGGYGYTF. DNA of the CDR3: TGTGCCTGGAGTGGGGGCGGAGGCTACGGCTACACCTTC.

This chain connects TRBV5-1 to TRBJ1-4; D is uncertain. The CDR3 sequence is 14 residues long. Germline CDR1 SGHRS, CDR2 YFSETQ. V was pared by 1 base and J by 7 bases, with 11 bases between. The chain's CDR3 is CASSLMWAGEKLFF. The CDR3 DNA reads TGCGCCAGCAGCTTGATGTGGGCGGGTGAAAAACTGTTTTTT.

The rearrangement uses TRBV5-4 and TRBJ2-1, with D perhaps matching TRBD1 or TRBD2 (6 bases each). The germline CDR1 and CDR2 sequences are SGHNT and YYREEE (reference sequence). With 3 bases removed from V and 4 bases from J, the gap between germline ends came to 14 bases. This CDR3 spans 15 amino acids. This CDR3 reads CASSWGRDWYNEQFF. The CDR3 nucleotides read TGTGCCAGCAGCTGGGGGCGGGATTGGTACAATGAGCAGTTCTTC.